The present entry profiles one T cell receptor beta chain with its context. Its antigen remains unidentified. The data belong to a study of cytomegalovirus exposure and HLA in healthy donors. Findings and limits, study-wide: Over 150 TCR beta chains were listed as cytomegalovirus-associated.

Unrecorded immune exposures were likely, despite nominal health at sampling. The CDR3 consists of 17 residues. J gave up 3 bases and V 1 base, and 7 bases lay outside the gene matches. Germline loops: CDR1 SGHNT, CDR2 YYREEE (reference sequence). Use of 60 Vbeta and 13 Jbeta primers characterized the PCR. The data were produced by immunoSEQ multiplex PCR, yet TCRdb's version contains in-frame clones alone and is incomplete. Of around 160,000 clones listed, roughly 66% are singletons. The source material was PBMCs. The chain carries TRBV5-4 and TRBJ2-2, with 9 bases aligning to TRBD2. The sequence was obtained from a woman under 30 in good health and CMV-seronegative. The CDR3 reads CASSLIQRGAYTGELFF. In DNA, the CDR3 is TGTGCCAGCAGCTTGATACAGCGGGGGGCGTACACCGGGGAGCTGTTTTTT. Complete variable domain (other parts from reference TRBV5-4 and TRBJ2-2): ETGVTQSPTHLIKTRGQQVTLRCSSQSGHNTVSWYQQALGQGPQFIFQYYREEENGRGNFPPRFSGLQFPNYSSELNVNALELDDSALYLCASSLIQRGAYTGELFFGEGSRLTVL.